The source of this TCR beta chain is a study of cytomegalovirus exposure and HLA in healthy donors. Background on the study: Earlier sequencing of about 179 million T cells yielded roughly 100 million unique TCR beta sequences. Study-wide results and limits: Information on immune exposure was restricted to one variable (CMV serostatus). Presence/absence analyses assumed roughly uniform sequencing depth across donors, which may not hold.

Germline-derived CDR1 and CDR2 are MNHEY and SMNVEV (reference sequence). V shed 5 bases and J shed 4 bases, with 20 bases lying between them. The CDR3 sequence is 16 residues long. The primer mix had 60 Vbeta and 13 Jbeta primers. TCRdb's copy holds only in-frame clones and misses some; the assay was immunoSEQ multiplex PCR. The sample lists some 65,000 clones, less than 75% occurring once. The donors gave bone marrow, and they were healthy. For this clone: Its antigen is unidentified.

This sequence was found in a woman in her twenties or thirties in good health and CMV-seronegative. This sequence joins TRBV27 and TRBJ1-2; D remains unclear. Sequencing was carried out using PBMCs. CDR3 in amino acids: CASSAEFNGLSYGYTF. The CDR3 coding sequence is TGTGCCAGCAGTGCCGAATTCAACGGTCTTTCCTATGGCTACACCTTC.